The 4 T cell receptor beta chains in this list originate from one sample, sequenced in a study of OX40 agonist ivuxolimab in advanced cancers. TCRdb's table, derived via immunoSEQ multiplex PCR, lists solely in-frame clones and lacks some. The sample yields around 48,000 clones, approximately 81% seen once. The sequencing used CD4+ or CD8+ T cells sorted from blood, collected in a trial of the OX40 agonist ivuxolimab. These TCRs come from an adult with an advanced solid tumor such as melanoma, head and neck, liver or kidney cancer.

The chain carries TRBV6-1 and TRBJ1-2, with D tentatively TRBD1 (5 bases). V was trimmed by 5 bases and J by 6 bases, leaving 10 bases between them. This CDR3 comprises 12 residues. The germline CDR1 and CDR2 sequences are MNHNS and SASEGT. In DNA form, the CDR3 reads TGTGCCAGCAGTTCCTCAGGGCATGGCTACACCTTC. As protein: CASSSSGHGYTF.

The rearrangement links TRBV7-3 to TRBJ1-1; 7 nucleotides agree with TRBD1. The ends lost 3 bases at V and 6 bases at J; junction bases unmatched: 16. The germline V gene encodes CDR1 SGHTA and CDR2 FQGTGA. This CDR3 contains 17 residues. Written as DNA, the CDR3 is TGTGCCAGCAGCTTCATGGGGAGGCAGGGGGGTGATCCTGAAGCTTTCTTT. Translating gives CASSFMGRQGGDPEAFF.

As DNA, the CDR3 is TGTGCCAGCAGCTCGGAGGGGTTTGGCTACACCTTC. This encodes CASSSEGFGYTF. This chain joins TRBV11-2 and TRBJ1-2; D may be TRBD1 (5 bases). The CDR3 is 12 amino acids. The germline gives CDR1 SGHAT, CDR2 FQNNGV. V dropped 4 bases and J dropped 7 bases, with 10 bases sitting between them. The full variable domain, completed using reference TRBV11-2 and TRBJ1-2, is EAGVAQSPRYKIIEKRQSVAFWCNPISGHATLYWYQQILGQGPKLLIQFQNNGVVDDSQLPKDRFSAERLKGVDSTLKIQPAKLEDSAVYLCASSSEGFGYTFGSGTRLTVV.

V usage is TRBV4-1 and J usage is TRBJ1-1; D possibly corresponds to TRBD1 (5 bases). Trimming left V 0 bases short and J 1 base short, with 15 bases between. The CDR3 extends over 17 amino acids. In germline, CDR1 is MGHRA, CDR2 YSYEKL. This chain's CDR3 is CASSQDGRLTGNTEAFF. CDR3 in DNA: TGCGCCAGCAGCCAAGATGGGAGACTAACAGGGAACACTGAAGCTTTCTTT.